This T cell receptor beta chain was retrieved from a study of blood T cell repertoires in COVID-19. Generated by immunoSEQ multiplex PCR, the TCRdb table keeps only in-frame clones and is missing some. This table has some 80,000 clones, 84% appearing once. V was cut by 3 bases and J by 7 bases, with 15 bases left in between. Germline loops: CDR1 MGHRA, CDR2 YSYEKL. The CDR3 spans 14 residues. The V gene is TRBV4-1, the J gene TRBJ1-2, with D tentatively TRBD1 (6 bases). The clonotype comes from a man aged 45-60 years with acute or convalescent COVID-19. The specimen was peripheral blood. CDR3 protein: CASSQSTGSSGYTF. The DNA of the CDR3 is TGCGCCAGCAGCCAGTCAACAGGGAGTAGTGGCTACACCTTC.